This TCR beta chain derives from a study of identical twins. Study observations and caveats: Beta out-of-frame sequences showed weaker excess sharing between twins. Memory repertoires lacked the insertion deficit that abundant cord blood beta clonotypes showed.

TCRdb re-called the 5' RACE reads with MiXCR, one entry per CDR3 protein. The table has some 660,000 distinct CDR3 sequences, around 8.3% seen once. This clonotype was found many times. The antigen remains undetermined. These same data were also listed under a study on yellow fever vaccine responses in identical twins. That publication notes: Twins' vaccine T cell response reportedly gave the appearance of partial convergence and partial personalization.

Sequencing input: PBMCs. The sequence was obtained from a woman aged 18-30 years in good health.

The CDR3 DNA reads TGTGCCAGCAGTTACGGTCTAGCGGGACGTACCGGGGAGCTGTTTTTT. Amino acids: CASSYGLAGRTGELFF. The chain uses TRBV6-5 and TRBJ2-2; 9 nucleotides agree with TRBD2. CDR3 size: 16 residues. Trimming cost V 2 bases and J 5 bases; bases outside gene matches: 6. Germline lookup yields CDR1 MNHEY and CDR2 SVGAGI.